Below are 10 T cell receptor beta chains sequenced from a single sample in a study of PD-1 blockade in classical Hodgkin lymphoma. Each patient experienced a relapse that followed autologous stem cell transplantation, and brentuximab vedotin exposure varied. The assay was immunoSEQ multiplex PCR, and TCRdb's table has in-frame clones only and misses some. The sample comprises 120,000 to 150,000 clones, approximately 72% of which are singletons, and roughly a tenth rests with the top ten. Sequences were derived from peripheral blood mononuclear cells (PBMCs), sampled before the second cycle of nivolumab. The receptors were gathered from a human donor with classical Hodgkin lymphoma.

This clone was found a few times. J is TRBJ2-3 and V is TRBV5-4, with a tentative D call TRBD1 (7 bases). This CDR3 has 12 residues. Germline V lookup: CDR1 SGHNT, CDR2 YYREEE (reference sequence). Trimming took off 5 bases at V and 13 bases at J, with 17 bases between the two ends. The CDR3 loop is CASRLGGGDEYF. DNA for the CDR3: TGTGCCAGCAGACTAGGGGGCGGGGATGAGTATTTT.

The V gene is TRBV6-5, the J gene TRBJ1-2; TRBD1 aligns across 10 bases. Germline CDR1 MNHEY, CDR2 SVGAGI. Germline trimming cut 0 bases from V and 6 bases from J; bases unmatched to any gene: 4. The length of the CDR3 is 15 residues. CDR3 loop: CASSYSGQGKDGYTF. The CDR3 DNA reads as TGTGCCAGCAGTTACTCGGGACAGGGGAAGGATGGCTACACCTTC.

This CDR3 reads CASNSGQGAYGYTF. CDR3 bases: TGTGCCAGTAACTCGGGACAGGGGGCCTATGGCTACACCTTC. The gene calls are TRBV19 and TRBJ1-2; 12 bases are a match to TRBD1. CDR1 and CDR2 from the germline V gene are LNHDA and SQIVND (reference sequence). This CDR3 contains 14 residues. The J segment lost 4 bases and the V segment lost 7 bases, leaving 4 bases of the junction unmatched.

The CDR3 DNA follows: TGTGCCAGTAGTAGGGCGGGGGAGATGAACACTGAAGCTTTCTTT. Amino acids: CASSRAGEMNTEAFF. This rearrangement joins TRBV19 to TRBJ1-1; TRBD1 might be the D (5 bases). Germline V gene sequence: CDR1 LNHDA, CDR2 SQIVND (reference sequence). Between the trimmed V and J ends, which lost 4 bases and 0 bases, there was a span of 12 bases. The CDR3 runs 15 residues.

The chain links TRBV25-1 to TRBJ1-3; 7 bases align to TRBD1. V gave up 5 bases and J gave up 0 bases; unmatched junction bases: 4. The CDR3 extends over 15 amino acids. Germline V gene sequence: CDR1 MGHDK, CDR2 SYGVNS. The chain's CDR3 is CASSQGTASGNTIYF. CDR3 DNA sequence: TGTGCCAGCAGTCAGGGGACAGCCTCTGGAAACACCATATATTTT.

The genes are TRBV25-1 and TRBJ2-5, with a possible D match to TRBD1 (5 bases). Trimming pared 5 bases from V and 7 bases from J, leaving 14 bases between. The CDR3 has 13 residues. Germline CDR1 is MGHDK and CDR2 is SYGVNS. Here the CDR3 DNA reads TGTGCCAGCAGTTCCCCAGGGTCCCTGACCCAGTACTTC. Its protein product is CASSSPGSLTQYF.

The chain combines TRBV28 with TRBJ2-2; 7 bases are shared with TRBD2. The CDR3 runs to 15 residues. Germline-derived CDR1 and CDR2 are MDHEN and SYDVKM. V dropped 3 bases and J dropped 4; count of bases not matched to a gene: 5. The CDR3 coding sequence is TGTGCCAGCAGTTTGGCGGGAGCGGGCACCGGGGAGCTGTTTTTT. It specifies CASSLAGAGTGELFF.

The chain couples TRBV13 to TRBJ2-3; TRBD1 or TRBD2 may be the D gene (7 bases each). The CDR3 length is 18 residues. The germline V and J ends were trimmed by 2 bases and 2 bases, with 20 bases remaining between them. Germline assignment: CDR1 PRHDT and CDR2 FYEKMQ (reference sequence). This chain's CDR3 is CASSLFGWGGQITDTQYF. CDR3 DNA sequence: TGTGCCAGCAGCTTATTCGGTTGGGGGGGACAGATCACAGATACGCAGTATTTT.

This chain connects TRBV21-1 to TRBJ2-7. TRBV21-1 constitutes a pseudogene. The CDR3 is 15 residues long. This CDR3 reads CASSKESGAPYEQYF. The CDR3 nucleotides are TGTGCCAGCAGCAAGGAGTCGGGGGCCCCCTACGAGCAGTACTTC.

This chain connects TRBV25-1 to TRBJ2-7; no definite D call. Trimming removed 3 bases at V and 7 bases at J, with 10 bases between. The CDR3 runs 12 residues. CDR1 and CDR2 from the germline V gene are MGHDK and SYGVNS. The CDR3 DNA reads as TGTGCCAGCAGTGATTGGGGAAGGGAGCAGTACTTC. This sequence encodes CASSDWGREQYF.